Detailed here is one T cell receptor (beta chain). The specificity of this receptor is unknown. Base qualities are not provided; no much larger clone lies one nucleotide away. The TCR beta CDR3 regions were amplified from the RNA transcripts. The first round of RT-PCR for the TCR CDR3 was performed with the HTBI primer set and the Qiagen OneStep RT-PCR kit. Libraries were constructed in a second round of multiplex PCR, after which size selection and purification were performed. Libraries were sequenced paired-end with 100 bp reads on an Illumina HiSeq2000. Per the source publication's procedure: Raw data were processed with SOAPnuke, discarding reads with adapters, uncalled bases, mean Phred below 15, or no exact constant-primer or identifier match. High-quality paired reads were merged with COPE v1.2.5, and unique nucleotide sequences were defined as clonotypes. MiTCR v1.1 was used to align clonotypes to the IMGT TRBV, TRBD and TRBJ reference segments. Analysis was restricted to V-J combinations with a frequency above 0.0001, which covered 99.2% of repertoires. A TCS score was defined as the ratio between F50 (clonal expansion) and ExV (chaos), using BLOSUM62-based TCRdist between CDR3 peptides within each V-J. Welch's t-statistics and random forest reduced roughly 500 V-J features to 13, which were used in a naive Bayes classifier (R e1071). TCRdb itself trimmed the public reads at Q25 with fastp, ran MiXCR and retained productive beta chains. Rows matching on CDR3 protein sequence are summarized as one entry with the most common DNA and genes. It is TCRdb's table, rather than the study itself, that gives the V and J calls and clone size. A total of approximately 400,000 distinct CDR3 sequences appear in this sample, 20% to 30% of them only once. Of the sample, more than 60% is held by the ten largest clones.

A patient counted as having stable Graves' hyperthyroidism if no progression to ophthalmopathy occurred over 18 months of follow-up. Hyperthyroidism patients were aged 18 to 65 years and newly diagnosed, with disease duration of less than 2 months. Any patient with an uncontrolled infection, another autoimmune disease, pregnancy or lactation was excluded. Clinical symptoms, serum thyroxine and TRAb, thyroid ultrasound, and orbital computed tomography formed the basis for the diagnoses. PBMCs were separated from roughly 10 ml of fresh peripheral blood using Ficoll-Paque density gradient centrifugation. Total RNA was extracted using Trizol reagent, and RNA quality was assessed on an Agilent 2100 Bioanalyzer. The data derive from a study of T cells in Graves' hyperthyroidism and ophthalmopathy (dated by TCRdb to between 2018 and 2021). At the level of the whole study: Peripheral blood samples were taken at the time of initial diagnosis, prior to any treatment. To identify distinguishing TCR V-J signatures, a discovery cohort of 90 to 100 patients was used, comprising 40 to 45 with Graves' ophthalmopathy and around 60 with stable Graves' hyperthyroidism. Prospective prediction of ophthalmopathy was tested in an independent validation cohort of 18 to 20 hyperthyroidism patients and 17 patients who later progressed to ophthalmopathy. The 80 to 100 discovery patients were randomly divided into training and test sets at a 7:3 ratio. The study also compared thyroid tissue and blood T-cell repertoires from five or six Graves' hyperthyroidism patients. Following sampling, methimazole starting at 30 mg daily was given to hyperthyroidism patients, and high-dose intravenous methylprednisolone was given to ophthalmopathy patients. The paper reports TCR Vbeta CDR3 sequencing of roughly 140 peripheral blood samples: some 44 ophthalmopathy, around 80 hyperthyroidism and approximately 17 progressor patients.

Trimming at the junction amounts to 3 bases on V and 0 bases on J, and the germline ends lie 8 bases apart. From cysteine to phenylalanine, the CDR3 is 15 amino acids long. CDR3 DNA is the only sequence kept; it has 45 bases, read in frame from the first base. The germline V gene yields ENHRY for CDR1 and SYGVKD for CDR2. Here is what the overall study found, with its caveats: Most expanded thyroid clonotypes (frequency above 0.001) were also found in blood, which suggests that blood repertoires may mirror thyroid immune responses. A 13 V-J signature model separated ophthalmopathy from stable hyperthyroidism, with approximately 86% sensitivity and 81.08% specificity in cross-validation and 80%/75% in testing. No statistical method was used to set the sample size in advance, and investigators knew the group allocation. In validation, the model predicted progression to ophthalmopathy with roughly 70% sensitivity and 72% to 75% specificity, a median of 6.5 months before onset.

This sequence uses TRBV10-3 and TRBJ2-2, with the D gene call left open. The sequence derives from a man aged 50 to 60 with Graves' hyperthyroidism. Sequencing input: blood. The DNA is TGTGCCATCAGTGAAGGCGGATCGAACACCGGGGAGCTGTTTTTT. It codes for CAISEGGSNTGELFF.